The sequence of this T cell receptor beta chain was determined in a study of identical twins. Overall study results and limits: Beta out-of-frame sequences showed weaker excess twin sharing.

This clonotype appeared a few times. The antigen is undetermined. Germline V gene sequence: CDR1 SQVTM, CDR2 ANQGSEA. V lost 4 bases and J lost 3, with 9 bases in between. This CDR3 contains 13 residues. TCRdb re-derived calls from the 5' RACE reads in MiXCR, one entry per CDR3 protein. The repertoire includes about 470,000 distinct CDR3 sequences, around 24% of them detected once, and approximately 2.9% sits in the top ten. The same data also contributed to another study, on T cells expressing NK-cell markers.

Material: CD4+ T cells sorted from blood. V is TRBV29-1 and J is TRBJ2-2; no clear D gene. The receptor was derived from a woman in her late teens or twenties in good health. The CDR3 loop is CSVGETYTGELFF. The CDR3 nucleotides read TGCAGCGTTGGGGAAACCTACACCGGGGAGCTGTTTTTT.